The 17 T cell receptor beta chains reported below all come from one sample, sequenced in a study of PD-L1 blockade in urothelial cancer. TCRdb's copy holds only in-frame clones and misses some; the assay was immunoSEQ multiplex PCR. Found here are about 84,000 clones, roughly nine tenths of them singletons; the top ten hold more than 8%. Sequenced material: PBMCs, taken around atezolizumab (anti-PD-L1) treatment. These receptors were taken from a man aged 55 to 70 with urothelial cancer.

In its sample, this clone was seen once. This sequence joins TRBV5-1 and TRBJ2-7, with 10 bases fitting TRBD1. J was trimmed by 5 bases and V by 3 bases; bases with no gene match: 5. The CDR3 loop spans 14 amino acids. The V gene's germline CDR1 is SGHRS and CDR2 YFSETQ. CDR3 bases: TGCGCCAGCAGCTCCGGGACAGGGGAGCACGAGCAGTACTTC. As protein: CASSSGTGEHEQYF.

The chain is built from TRBV7-8 and TRBJ2-5; D might be TRBD1 (6 bases). The CDR3 loop spans 14 amino acids. The germline gives CDR1 SGHVS, CDR2 FQNEAQ. Trimming left V 10 bases short and J 0 bases short, with 15 bases between. In DNA, the CDR3 is TGTGCCATCATCAGCCGGGACAACCAAGAGACCCAGTACTTC. This gives the protein CAIISRDNQETQYF.

This chain links TRBV7-9 with TRBJ1-1; a weak D match, TRBD1 (6 bases). Trimming left V 3 bases short and J 5 bases short, with 13 bases between. CDR3 length: 14 residues. Germline-derived CDR1 and CDR2 are SEHNR and FQNEAQ (reference sequence). The CDR3 here is CASSLGASGTEAFF. The CDR3, as DNA: TGTGCCAGCAGCTTGGGGGCGTCAGGGACTGAAGCTTTCTTT. The complete variable domain, with remaining parts taken from reference TRBV7-9 and TRBJ1-1, reads DTGVSQNPRHKITKRGQNVTFRCDPISEHNRLYWYRQTLGQGPEFLTYFQNEAQLEKSRLLSDRFSAERPKGSFSTLEIQRTEQGDSAMYLCASSLGASGTEAFFGQGTRLTVV.

The rearrangement joins TRBV19 to TRBJ2-2; D is perhaps TRBD2 (5 bases). The V end was cut by 1 base, the J end by 5 bases, with 17 bases between. Germline lookup yields CDR1 LNHDA and CDR2 SQIVND (reference sequence). The CDR3 consists of 17 residues. The DNA of the CDR3 is TGTGCCAGTAGTATAGGAGGGCCAGGTGAATGGACCGGGGAGCTGTTTTTT. Its protein is CASSIGGPGEWTGELFF.

The V gene is TRBV9, the J gene TRBJ2-3; TRBD1 matches 8 bases. This CDR3 contains 16 residues. V lost 0 bases and J lost 1; bases outside the gene matches: 4. Germline lookup yields CDR1 SGDLS and CDR2 YYNGEE. The CDR3 nucleotides read TGTGCCAGCAGCGTAGACCCGGGACAGGGCACAGATACGCAGTATTTT. Translation: CASSVDPGQGTDTQYF.

The chain combines TRBV4-1 with TRBJ2-6; a weak D match, TRBD1 (5 bases). The CDR3 is 16 residues long. V lost 1 base to trimming and J lost 3 bases, with 10 bases between them. Germline assignment: CDR1 MGHRA and CDR2 YSYEKL. The CDR3 loop is CASSQGRARGANVLTF. In nucleotides, the CDR3 is TGCGCCAGCAGCCAAGGCAGGGCGCGTGGGGCCAACGTCCTGACTTTC.

The CDR3 nucleotides read TGTGCCAGCAGCCTACGACTAGCGGGAGTGCATAGCACAGATACGCAGTATTTT. This translates into CASSLRLAGVHSTDTQYF. The chain is built from TRBV5-5 and TRBJ2-3; 12 bases map to TRBD2. J gave up 0 bases and V 4 bases, and 9 bases lay outside the gene matches. The CDR3 has 18 residues. Germline-derived CDR1 and CDR2 are SGHKS and YYEKEE (reference sequence).

V gene TRBV29-1 combines with J gene TRBJ2-3, with TRBD1 matching over 9 bases. CDR1 and CDR2 (germline): SQVTM, ANQGSEA. Trimming at V came to 5 bases and at J to 3 bases, leaving 6 bases not matched to a gene. This CDR3 region has 14 residues. CDR3 nucleotide sequence: TGCAGCGTTCGCCTAGGACAGGGGACAGATACGCAGTATTTT. Its translation is CSVRLGQGTDTQYF.

The chain joins TRBV5-1 to TRBJ2-7; D uncertain. Germline CDR1 is SGHRS and CDR2 is YFSETQ. The CDR3 loop spans 13 amino acids. Deletions cut 4 bases from V and 3 bases from J, with 11 bases between. This CDR3 reads CASSIQVNYEQYF. The CDR3 DNA follows: TGCGCCAGCAGCATTCAGGTTAACTACGAGCAGTACTTC. Looking up the rest from reference TRBV5-1 and TRBJ2-7 gives the full variable domain: KAGVTQTPRYLIKTRGQQVTLSCSPISGHRSVSWYQQTPGQGLQFLFEYFSETQRNKGNFPGRFSGRQFSNSRSEMNVSTLELGDSALYLCASSIQVNYEQYFGPGTRLTVT.

The V gene is TRBV18, the J gene TRBJ2-5, with a tentative D call TRBD2 (5 bases). The CDR3 has 14 residues. Per germline, CDR1 KGHSH and CDR2 LQKENI. Trimming cost V 3 bases and J 4 bases, with 12 bases left between them. CDR3 loop: CASSPSFAGETQYF. CDR3 in DNA: TGTGCCAGCTCACCTAGCTTTGCGGGAGAGACCCAGTACTTC.

The chain recombines TRBV28 with TRBJ2-1; 8 nucleotides match TRBD2. Germline values: CDR1 MDHEN, CDR2 SYDVKM. V was clipped by 0 bases and J by 6 bases; unmatched bases: 7. The CDR3 is 16 residues long. CDR3 sequence: CASSLWGDAGGNEQFF. The CDR3 DNA reads as TGTGCCAGCAGTTTATGGGGGGACGCGGGAGGCAATGAGCAGTTCTTC.

This chain connects TRBV5-1 to TRBJ2-1, with 8 nucleotides matching TRBD1. The J segment lost 4 bases and the V segment lost 0 bases, leaving 12 bases of the junction unmatched. CDR1 is SGHRS, CDR2 YFSETQ, per germline. This CDR3 comprises 18 residues. The CDR3 is CASSLALDRAPLYNEQFF. The CDR3 nucleotides are TGCGCCAGCAGCTTGGCTCTGGACAGGGCCCCCCTATACAATGAGCAGTTCTTC. The variable domain in full, with the rest retrieved from reference TRBV5-1 and TRBJ2-1, is KAGVTQTPRYLIKTRGQQVTLSCSPISGHRSVSWYQQTPGQGLQFLFEYFSETQRNKGNFPGRFSGRQFSNSRSEMNVSTLELGDSALYLCASSLALDRAPLYNEQFFGPGTRLTVL.

The gene calls are TRBV30 and TRBJ2-5, with 11 bases identical to TRBD2. The CDR3 totals 18 residues. CDR1 GTSNPN and CDR2 SVGIG come from the germline V gene (reference sequence). Unmatched junction bases numbered 14, after V lost 0 bases and J lost 5 bases. CDR3 residues: CAWSVHSGGARSKETQYF. The CDR3 DNA follows: TGTGCCTGGAGTGTACATAGCGGGGGGGCCCGAAGCAAGGAGACCCAGTACTTC. Supplemented by reference TRBV30 and TRBJ2-5, the full variable domain reads SQTIHQWPATLVQPVGSPLSLECTVEGTSNPNLYWYRQAAGRGLQLLFYSVGIGQISSEVPQNLSASRPQDRQFILSSKKLLLSDSGFYLCAWSVHSGGARSKETQYFGPGTRLLVL.

The rearrangement links TRBV6-6 to TRBJ1-5; the D is unclear. V lost 6 bases to trimming and J lost 6 bases, with 18 bases between them. Germline V gene lookup returns CDR1 MNHNY and CDR2 SVGAGI (reference sequence). CDR3 length: 15 residues. CDR3 loop: CASSPVGRDLQPQHF. In DNA, the CDR3 is TGTGCCAGCAGCCCCGTAGGGAGGGATCTTCAGCCCCAGCATTTT.

The chain is built from TRBV7-8 and TRBJ2-5; TRBD2 matches 14 bases. This CDR3 has 20 residues. The junction had 16 bases not matched to a gene; V was cut back by 2 bases and J by 5 bases. Germline loops: CDR1 SGHVS, CDR2 FQNEAQ. The CDR3 nucleotides are TGTGCCAGCAGCTTACCCTCCTCCGGGACTAGCGGGGGTGTATGGGAGACCCAGTACTTC. This encodes CASSLPSSGTSGGVWETQYF.

The chain recombines TRBV9 with TRBJ2-6; TRBD1 matches 8 bases. Trimming at V came to 1 base and at J to 3 bases, leaving 3 bases not matched to a gene. The CDR3 loop spans 16 amino acids. The germline CDR1 and CDR2 sequences are SGDLS and YYNGEE. CDR3 in DNA: TGTGCCAGCAGCGTACAGGGGGCGTATGGGGCCAACGTCCTGACTTTC. Its protein product is CASSVQGAYGANVLTF. The whole variable domain, filled in from reference TRBV9 and TRBJ2-6, reads DSGVTQTPKHLITATGQRVTLRCSPRSGDLSVYWYQQSLDQGLQFLIQYYNGEERAKGNILERFSAQQFPDLHSELNLSSLELGDSALYFCASSVQGAYGANVLTFGAGSRLTVL.

V gene TRBV5-1 combines with J gene TRBJ1-1; 8 bases match TRBD1. V trimming: 6 bases; J trimming: 1 base; junction bases outside the gene matches: 5. CDR1 SGHRS and CDR2 YFSETQ come from the germline V gene. The CDR3 runs to 14 residues. CDR3 region: CASIAGGWNTEAFF. The DNA for the CDR3 is TGCGCCAGCATAGCAGGGGGCTGGAACACTGAAGCTTTCTTT.